This T cell receptor (beta chain) was recorded in a study of beta chain features in type 1 diabetes (dated by TCRdb to 2016 to 2019). Study-wide context: Patients and healthy donors did not differ in mean age, gender distribution, total cell number or subset yield. A total of 100 million to 110 million sorted cells were examined across all samples, and a strong correlation was observed between cell number per subset and RNA yield. Regulatory and stem cell-like memory subsets were isolated from only 8 patients and roughly eight healthy donors, whereas naive and central memory subsets came from all 30 or so donors. The study compared the TCRB repertoires of sorted circulating CD4+ T cell subsets in recently diagnosed type 1 diabetes patients with those in matched healthy donors. The paper as a whole reports these results and caveats: At VDJ recombination sites, type 1 diabetes patients had fewer insertions and more deleted nucleotides, which implies abnormalities in thymic rearrangement. Because cDNA was sequenced instead of genomic DNA, activated cells with high expression could be over-represented, although the groups did not differ in activation or CD3 levels. Only small numbers of individuals were included in the HLA sub-analyses, which left unresolved whether HLA type had any influence on TCRB rearrangement. Naive, central memory and regulatory TCRB repertoires appeared to be more similar among patients than among healthy donors. In all four CD4+ subsets, TCRB CDR3 length was moderately but significantly shorter in type 1 diabetes patients. Shorter templates might be favored by PCR, yet because patient and control samples were amplified and corrected together, any such skew would affect both groups equally.

All of the isolated RNA was reverse transcribed with the High Capacity cDNA Reverse Transcription Kit, so expressed TCRB transcripts were sequenced. Naive, central memory and regulatory T cell samples underwent deep immunoSEQ sequencing, averaging around 3.9 million total reads per sample. Sorted cells were lysed in RLT buffer and RNA was extracted with DNase-treated RNeasy Micro or Mini kits, depending on cell number. Each cell subset was processed on its own to prevent cross-contamination, while patient and healthy donor samples were processed together. Using the immunoSEQ multiplex PCR, TCRB sequences were amplified from cDNA into 87-bp fragments spanning the CDR3 region. The amplicons were sequenced using the Illumina HiSeq platform. Processing in the source paper ran as follows. PCR bias was computationally corrected using synthetic template baselines, reads within Hamming distance 2 were collapsed, and singletons that could not be merged were discarded. Reads were aligned to IMGT to assign V, D and J genes, CDR3 length, and insertions or deletions at six rearrangement sites. Within each subset, clonotype counts were normalized to sorted cell number, and only after that were true diversity and Gini coefficients computed with the tcR R package. Repertoire sharing was quantified using the overlap coefficient calculated on TCRB nucleotide sequences. In its TCRdb copy, this immuneACCESS table keeps in-frame sequences only and misses some clones. Where compared with another copy, unresolved V genes explain less than half of these, and the others have no known cause. V and J calls and clone size follow that table, whereas D and trimming were derived from the DNA. The sample table contains about 240,000 clones; only one count was recorded for about 26% of them. Approximately 4% of the sample goes to the ten largest clones.

A single peripheral blood draw of approximately 0.11 L on average was collected from each donor into heparinised tubes. A BD FACSAria II was used to sort naive, central memory, regulatory and stem cell-like memory CD4+ T cells with a panel that included CD45RO, CCR7, CD25, CD127, CD95 and CD27. A purity above 95% was achieved for all sorted populations. PBMCs were isolated right away by Lymphoprep density gradient centrifugation and were stained directly, without culture. To minimize batch effects, samples were stained and sorted in pairs, one healthy donor with one patient per experiment. V and J lose 4 bases and 2 bases, and a span of 13 bases separates them. CDR1 is given as SGHRS and CDR2 as YFSETQ, both from the germline V gene. The CDR3 runs 14 amino acids, cysteine and phenylalanine included. CDR3 DNA is the only sequence kept; it has 42 bases, read in frame from the first base. With regard to this clone: Its specific antigen is unknown. No much larger clone is present one base from it, and per-base qualities are unavailable.

This clonotype was obtained from a man aged 30 to 39 in good health. The chain is assembled from TRBV5-1 and TRBJ2-7; the D segment cannot be called with confidence. The specimen sequenced was central memory CD4+ T cells from blood. The CDR3 protein: CASSPSGGTYEQYF. The nucleotide sequence reads as follows: TGCGCCAGCAGCCCCTCGGGTGGGACCTACGAGCAGTACTTC.